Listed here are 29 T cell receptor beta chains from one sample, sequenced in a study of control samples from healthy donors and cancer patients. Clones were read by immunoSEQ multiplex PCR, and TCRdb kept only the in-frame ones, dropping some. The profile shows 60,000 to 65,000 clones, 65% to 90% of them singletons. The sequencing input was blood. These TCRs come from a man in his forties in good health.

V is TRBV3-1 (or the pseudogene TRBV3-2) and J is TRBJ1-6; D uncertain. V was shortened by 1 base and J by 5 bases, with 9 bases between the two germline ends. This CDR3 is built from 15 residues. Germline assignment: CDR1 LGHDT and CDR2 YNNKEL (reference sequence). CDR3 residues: CASSQVRGNNSPLHF. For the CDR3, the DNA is TGTGCCAGCAGCCAAGTTAGAGGGAATAATTCACCCCTCCACTTT.

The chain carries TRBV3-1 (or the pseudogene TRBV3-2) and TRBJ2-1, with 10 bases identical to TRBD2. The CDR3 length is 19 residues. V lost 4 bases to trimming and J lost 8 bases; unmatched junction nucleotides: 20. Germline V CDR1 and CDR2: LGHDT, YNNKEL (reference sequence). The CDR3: CASSPSGGLAYSRIDEQFF. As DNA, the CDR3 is TGTGCCAGCAGCCCCTCCGGGGGACTAGCGTACTCTCGCATCGATGAGCAGTTCTTC.

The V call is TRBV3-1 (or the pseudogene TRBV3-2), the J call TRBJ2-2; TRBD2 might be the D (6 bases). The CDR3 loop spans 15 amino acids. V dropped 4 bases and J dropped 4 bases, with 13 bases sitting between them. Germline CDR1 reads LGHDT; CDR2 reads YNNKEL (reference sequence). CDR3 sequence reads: CASSRAGGRTGELFF. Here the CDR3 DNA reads TGTGCCAGCAGCCGGGCCGGAGGGCGCACCGGGGAGCTGTTTTTT.

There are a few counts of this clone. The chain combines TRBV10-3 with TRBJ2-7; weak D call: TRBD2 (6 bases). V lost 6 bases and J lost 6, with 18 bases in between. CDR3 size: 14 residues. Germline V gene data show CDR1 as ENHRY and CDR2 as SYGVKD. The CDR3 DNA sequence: TGTGCCATCAGCCTCGGCGGGGCGGTGATCGAGCAGTACTTC. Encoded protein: CAISLGGAVIEQYF.

In nucleotides, the CDR3 is TGTGCCAGCAGCGCGGTACCGGGACTAGCGGGAACGAGAACAGATACGCAGTATTTT. This translates into CASSAVPGLAGTRTDTQYF. V usage is TRBV7-2 and J usage is TRBJ2-3, with TRBD2 identical over 13 bases. This CDR3 has 19 residues. Germline CDR1 SGHTA, CDR2 FQGNSA. The V and J ends lost 5 bases and 3 bases, in that order; junction bases with no gene match: 14.

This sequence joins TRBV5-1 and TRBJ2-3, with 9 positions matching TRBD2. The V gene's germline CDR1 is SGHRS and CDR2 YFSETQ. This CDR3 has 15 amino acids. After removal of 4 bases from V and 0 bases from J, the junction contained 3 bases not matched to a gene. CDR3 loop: CASSLAGTSTDTQYF. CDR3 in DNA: TGCGCCAGCAGCCTAGCGGGGACTAGCACAGATACGCAGTATTTT.

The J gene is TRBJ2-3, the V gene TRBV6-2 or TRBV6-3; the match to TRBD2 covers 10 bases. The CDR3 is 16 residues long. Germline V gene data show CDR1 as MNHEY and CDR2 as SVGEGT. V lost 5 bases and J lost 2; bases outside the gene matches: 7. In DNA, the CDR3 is TGTGCCAGCAGTACCCCAGCGGGGGGGGTCACAGATACGCAGTATTTT. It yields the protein CASSTPAGGVTDTQYF.

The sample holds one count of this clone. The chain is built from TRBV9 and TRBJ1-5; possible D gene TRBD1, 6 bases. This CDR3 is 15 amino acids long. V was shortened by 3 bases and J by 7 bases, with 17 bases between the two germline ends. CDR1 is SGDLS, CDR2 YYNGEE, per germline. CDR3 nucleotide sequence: TGTGCCAGCAGCGCAACAGGGTCTCGTGGGCAGCCCCAGCATTTT. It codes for CASSATGSRGQPQHF.

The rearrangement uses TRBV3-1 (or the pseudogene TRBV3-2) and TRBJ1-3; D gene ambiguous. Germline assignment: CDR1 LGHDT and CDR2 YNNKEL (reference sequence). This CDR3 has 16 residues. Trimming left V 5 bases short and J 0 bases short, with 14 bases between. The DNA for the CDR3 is TGTGCCAGCAGCTTTGGCCTGGGAAGCTCTGGAAACACCATATATTTT. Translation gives CASSFGLGSSGNTIYF.

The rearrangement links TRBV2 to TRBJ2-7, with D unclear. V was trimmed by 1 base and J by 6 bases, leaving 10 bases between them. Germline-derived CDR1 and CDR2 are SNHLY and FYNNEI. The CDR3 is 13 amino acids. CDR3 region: CASSEEWDSEQYF. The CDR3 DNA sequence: TGTGCCAGCAGTGAAGAGTGGGATTCCGAGCAGTACTTC.

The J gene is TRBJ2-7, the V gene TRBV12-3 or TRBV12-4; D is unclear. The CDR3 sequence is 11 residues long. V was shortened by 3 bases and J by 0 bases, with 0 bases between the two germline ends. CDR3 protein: CASSFSYEQYF. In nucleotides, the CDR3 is TGTGCCAGCAGTTTCTCCTACGAGCAGTACTTC.

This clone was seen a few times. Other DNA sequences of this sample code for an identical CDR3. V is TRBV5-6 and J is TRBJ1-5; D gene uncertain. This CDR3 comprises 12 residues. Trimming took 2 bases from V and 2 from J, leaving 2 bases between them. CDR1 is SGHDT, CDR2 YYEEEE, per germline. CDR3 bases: TGTGCCAGCAGCTTAGGCAATCAGCCCCAGCATTTT. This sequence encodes CASSLGNQPQHF.

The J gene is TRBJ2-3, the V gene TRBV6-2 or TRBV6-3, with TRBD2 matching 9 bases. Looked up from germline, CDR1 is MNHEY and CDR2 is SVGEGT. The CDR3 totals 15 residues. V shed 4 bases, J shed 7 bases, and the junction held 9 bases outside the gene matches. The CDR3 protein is CASSLGSGGLNTQYF. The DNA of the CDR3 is TGTGCCAGCAGTTTGGGTAGCGGGGGTTTAAATACGCAGTATTTT.

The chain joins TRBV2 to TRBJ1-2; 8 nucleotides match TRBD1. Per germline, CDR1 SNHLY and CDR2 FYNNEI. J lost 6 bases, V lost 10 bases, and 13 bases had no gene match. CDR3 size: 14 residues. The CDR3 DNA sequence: TGTGCCAAGTCTCAGGGGGCGGACTGGCATGGCTACACCTTC. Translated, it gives CAKSQGADWHGYTF.

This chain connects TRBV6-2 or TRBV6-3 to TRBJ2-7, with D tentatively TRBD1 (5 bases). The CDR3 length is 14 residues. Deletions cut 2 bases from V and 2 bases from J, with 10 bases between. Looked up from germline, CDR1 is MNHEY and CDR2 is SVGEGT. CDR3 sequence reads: CASSYDSLAYEQYF. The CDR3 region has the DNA TGTGCCAGCAGTTACGACAGCCTGGCCTACGAGCAGTACTTC.

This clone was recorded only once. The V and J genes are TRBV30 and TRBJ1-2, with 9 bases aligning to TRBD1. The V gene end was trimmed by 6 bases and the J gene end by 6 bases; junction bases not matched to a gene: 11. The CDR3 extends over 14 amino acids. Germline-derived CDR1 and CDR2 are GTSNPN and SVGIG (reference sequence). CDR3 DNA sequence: TGTGCCTGCTCGGGGACAGGGTATTGGGATGGCTACACCTTC. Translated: CACSGTGYWDGYTF.

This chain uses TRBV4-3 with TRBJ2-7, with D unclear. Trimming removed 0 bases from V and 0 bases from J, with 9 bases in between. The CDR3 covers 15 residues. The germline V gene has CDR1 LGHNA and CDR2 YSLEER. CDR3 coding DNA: TGCGCCAGCAGCCAAGATGGCTCTTACTCCTACGAGCAGTACTTC. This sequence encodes CASSQDGSYSYEQYF.

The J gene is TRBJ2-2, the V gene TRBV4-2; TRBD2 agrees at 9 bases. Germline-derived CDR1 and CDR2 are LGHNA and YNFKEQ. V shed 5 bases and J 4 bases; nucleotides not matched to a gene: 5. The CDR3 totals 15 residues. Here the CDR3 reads CASSSSGRTTGELFF. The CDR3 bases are TGTGCCAGCAGCTCCAGCGGGAGGACCACCGGGGAGCTGTTTTTT.

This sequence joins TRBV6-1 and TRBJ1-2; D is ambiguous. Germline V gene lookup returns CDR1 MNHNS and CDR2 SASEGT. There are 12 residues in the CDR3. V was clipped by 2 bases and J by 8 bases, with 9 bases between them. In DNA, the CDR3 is TGTGCCAGCAGTGAATCGGCACGAGGCTACACCTTC. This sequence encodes CASSESARGYTF.

CDR3 sequence: CASSLVGSNEKLFF. In DNA, the CDR3 is TGTGCCAGCAGCTTAGTCGGGTCTAATGAAAAACTGTTTTTT. The chain has TRBV7-2 and TRBJ1-4; D unclear. The CDR3 extends over 14 amino acids. Germline V gene data show CDR1 as SGHTA and CDR2 as FQGNSA. V shed 1 base and J shed 3 bases, with 6 bases lying between them.

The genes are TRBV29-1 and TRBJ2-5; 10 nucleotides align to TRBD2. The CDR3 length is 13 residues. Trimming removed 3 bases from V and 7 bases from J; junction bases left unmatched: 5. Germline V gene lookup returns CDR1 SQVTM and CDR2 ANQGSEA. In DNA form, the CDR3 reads TGCAGCGTTGAGCTCCTAGCGGGAGTGACCCAGTACTTC. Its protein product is CSVELLAGVTQYF.

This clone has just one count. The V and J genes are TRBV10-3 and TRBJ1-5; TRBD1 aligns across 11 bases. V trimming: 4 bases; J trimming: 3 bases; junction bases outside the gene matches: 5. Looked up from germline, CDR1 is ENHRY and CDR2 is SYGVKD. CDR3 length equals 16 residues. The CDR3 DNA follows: TGTGCCATCAGTGGGGGACAGGGGGGTGCCAATCAGCCCCAGCATTTT. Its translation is CAISGGQGGANQPQHF.

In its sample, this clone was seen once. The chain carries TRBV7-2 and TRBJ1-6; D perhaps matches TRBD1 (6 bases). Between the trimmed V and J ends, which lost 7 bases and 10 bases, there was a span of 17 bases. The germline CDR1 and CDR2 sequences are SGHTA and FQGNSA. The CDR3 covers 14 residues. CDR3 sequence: CASTPNREISPLHF. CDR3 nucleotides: TGTGCCAGCACCCCAAACAGGGAAATATCACCCCTCCACTTT.

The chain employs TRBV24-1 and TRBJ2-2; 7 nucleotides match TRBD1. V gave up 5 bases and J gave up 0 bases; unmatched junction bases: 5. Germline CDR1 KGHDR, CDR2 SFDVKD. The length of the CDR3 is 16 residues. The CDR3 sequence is CATSGGDRANTGELFF. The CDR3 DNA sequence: TGTGCCACCAGTGGGGGTGACAGGGCGAACACCGGGGAGCTGTTTTTT.

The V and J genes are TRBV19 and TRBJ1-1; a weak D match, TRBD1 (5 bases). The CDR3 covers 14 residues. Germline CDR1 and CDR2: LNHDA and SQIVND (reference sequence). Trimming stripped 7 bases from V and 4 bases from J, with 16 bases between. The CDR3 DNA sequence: TGTGCCAGTACCCCATGGGCGGGGGGCACTGAAGCTTTCTTT. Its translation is CASTPWAGGTEAFF.

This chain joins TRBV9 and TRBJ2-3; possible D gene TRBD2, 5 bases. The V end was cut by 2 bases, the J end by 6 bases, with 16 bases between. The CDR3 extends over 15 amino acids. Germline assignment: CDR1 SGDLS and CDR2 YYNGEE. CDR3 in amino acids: CASSVTSGPGDTQYF. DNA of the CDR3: TGTGCCAGCAGCGTTACTAGTGGCCCCGGGGATACGCAGTATTTT.

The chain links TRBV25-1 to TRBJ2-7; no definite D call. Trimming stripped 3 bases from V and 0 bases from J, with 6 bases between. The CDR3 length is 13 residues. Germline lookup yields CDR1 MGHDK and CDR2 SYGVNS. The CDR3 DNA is TGTGCCAGCAGTGACCTCAGCTCCTACGAGCAGTACTTC. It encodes CASSDLSSYEQYF.

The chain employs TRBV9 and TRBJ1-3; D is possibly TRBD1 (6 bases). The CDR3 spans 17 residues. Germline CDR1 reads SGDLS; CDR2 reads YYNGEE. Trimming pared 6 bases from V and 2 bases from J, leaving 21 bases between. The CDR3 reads CASTPGWGAPAGNTIYF. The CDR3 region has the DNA TGTGCCAGCACCCCGGGTTGGGGGGCCCCCGCTGGAAACACCATATATTTT.

The CDR3 nucleotides are TGCGCCAGCAGTGAGTCTAGTTGGAGGGACGAGACCCAGTACTTC. It is translated as CASSESSWRDETQYF. The chain couples TRBV10-1 to TRBJ2-5, with a possible D match to TRBD2 (6 bases). The CDR3 extends over 15 amino acids. The germline CDR1 and CDR2 sequences are WNHNN and SYGVQD (reference sequence). V lost 0 bases and J 5 bases, leaving 13 bases between the germline ends.